A single sample is the source of the 24 T cell receptor beta chains below, sequenced in a study of shared clonotypes between healthy human individuals. Using immunoSEQ multiplex PCR, the repertoire was profiled, and TCRdb retains in-frame clones only, with some absent. The repertoire holds around 2.3 million clones, with 90% to 97% as singletons. Sequencing was done on a sample of naive CD4+ T cells sorted from blood. Subset here: CD45RA+ positively selected. The receptors come from a man between 18 and 35 years old in good health.

The V and J genes are TRBV4-3 and TRBJ1-2; D is unclear. The CDR3 has 17 residues. V dropped 0 bases and J dropped 0 bases, with 14 bases sitting between them. Germline lookup yields CDR1 LGHNA and CDR2 YSLEER. CDR3 region: CASSQDTKTETNYGYTF. Here the CDR3 DNA reads TGCGCCAGCAGCCAAGATACAAAGACCGAGACTAACTATGGCTACACCTTC.

The chain employs TRBV11-2 and TRBJ1-4, with 8 bases matching TRBD1. CDR1 and CDR2 (germline): SGHAT, FQNNGV. V gave up 5 bases and J gave up 4 bases; unmatched junction bases: 6. This CDR3 has 15 residues. The CDR3 sequence is CASSPRQGINEKLFF. CDR3 sequence (DNA): TGTGCCAGCAGCCCCCGACAGGGGATTAATGAAAAACTGTTTTTT. Together with reference TRBV11-2 and TRBJ1-4, the CDR3 gives the full variable domain: EAGVAQSPRYKIIEKRQSVAFWCNPISGHATLYWYQQILGQGPKLLIQFQNNGVVDDSQLPKDRFSAERLKGVDSTLKIQPAKLEDSAVYLCASSPRQGINEKLFFGSGTQLSVL.

The chain links TRBV7-3 to TRBJ1-2; D not certain. CDR3 size: 13 residues. Per the germline V gene, CDR1 is SGHTA and CDR2 is FQGTGA. V was clipped by 0 bases and J by 4 bases, with 6 bases between them. CDR3 amino acids: CASSLTGSYGYTF. DNA for the CDR3: TGTGCCAGCAGCTTAACCGGGAGCTATGGCTACACCTTC.

The gene calls are TRBV30 and TRBJ1-1; 8 nucleotides line up with TRBD1. CDR1 is GTSNPN and CDR2 is SVGIG in the germline V gene (reference sequence). The CDR3 spans 16 residues. Trimming at V came to 4 bases and at J to 5 bases, leaving 15 bases not matched to a gene. CDR3 nucleotide sequence: TGTGCCTGGACCAAACCTACAGGGGGAGAGGGGACTGAAGCTTTCTTT. Translating it yields CAWTKPTGGEGTEAFF.

The sample holds one count of this clone. The chain is built from TRBV30 and TRBJ1-1; D remains ambiguous. V was pared by 2 bases and J by 4 bases, with 8 bases between. The CDR3 covers 12 residues. Germline CDR1 GTSNPN, CDR2 SVGIG (reference sequence). The DNA for the CDR3 is TGTGCCTGGAGTACCCCAGGCACTGAAGCTTTCTTT. Protein sequence: CAWSTPGTEAFF.

This clone was counted once. The V and J genes are TRBV18 and TRBJ1-6; D possibly corresponds to TRBD1 (5 bases). Trimming took 3 bases from V and 9 from J, leaving 18 bases between them. Germline V lookup: CDR1 KGHSH, CDR2 LQKENI. This CDR3 spans 16 amino acids. CDR3 in amino acids: CASSPAGQGVGSPLHF. CDR3 bases: TGTGCCAGCTCACCGGCAGGACAAGGGGTTGGTTCACCCCTCCACTTT.

The chain combines TRBV27 with TRBJ1-1; D may be TRBD1 (5 bases). The CDR3 covers 15 residues. Germline V CDR1 and CDR2: MNHEY, SMNVEV (reference sequence). The germline V and J ends were trimmed by 4 bases and 2 bases, with 14 bases remaining between them. CDR3 DNA sequence: TGTGCCAGCAGTTCGGACACCTTACCAAACACTGAAGCTTTCTTT. As protein: CASSSDTLPNTEAFF.

The V and J genes are TRBV5-1 and TRBJ2-7; 9 positions match TRBD1. Looked up from germline, CDR1 is SGHRS and CDR2 is YFSETQ. The CDR3 totals 15 residues. V shed 3 bases, J shed 3 bases, and the junction held 7 bases outside the gene matches. CDR3 DNA: TGCGCCAGCAGCTCCAGACAGGGGGGGATCTACGAGCAGTACTTC. Translation gives CASSSRQGGIYEQYF. The full variable domain, completed using reference TRBV5-1 and TRBJ2-7, is KAGVTQTPRYLIKTRGQQVTLSCSPISGHRSVSWYQQTPGQGLQFLFEYFSETQRNKGNFPGRFSGRQFSNSRSEMNVSTLELGDSALYLCASSSRQGGIYEQYFGPGTRLTVT.

Of note for this clone: The identical CDR3 is also encoded by other nucleotide sequences in the sample. This chain connects TRBV5-4 to TRBJ1-6; 8 bases match TRBD1. Germline assignment: CDR1 SGHNT and CDR2 YYREEE (reference sequence). V was pared by 4 bases and J by 9 bases, with 6 bases of the junction left unmatched. CDR3 size: 14 residues. The CDR3 is CASSPGQGGSPLHF. The CDR3 DNA reads TGTGCCAGCAGCCCTGGACAGGGAGGTTCACCCCTCCACTTT.

The chain uses TRBV5-8 and TRBJ2-6; D call uncertain. The CDR3 is 15 amino acids. Germline loops: CDR1 SGHTS, CDR2 YDEGEE. The V gene lost 0 bases and the J gene lost 2 bases, with 6 bases spanning the gap. This CDR3 reads CASSLVLAGANVLTF. The CDR3 DNA follows: TGTGCCAGCAGCTTGGTATTGGCTGGGGCCAACGTCCTGACTTTC.

The chain combines TRBV27 with TRBJ2-7; 8 nucleotides line up with TRBD1. Germline values: CDR1 MNHEY, CDR2 SMNVEV (reference sequence). This CDR3 spans 13 amino acids. V trimming: 7 bases; J trimming: 7 bases; junction bases outside the gene matches: 9. CDR3 DNA sequence: TGTGCCAGCACCCCTCAGGGGGCCAGGGAGCAGTACTTC. Residues: CASTPQGAREQYF.

The gene calls are TRBV5-1 and TRBJ2-7; TRBD1 or TRBD2 may be the D gene (6 bases each). The length of the CDR3 is 18 residues. Germline V lookup: CDR1 SGHRS, CDR2 YFSETQ. V was cut by 4 bases and J by 2 bases, with 25 bases left in between. The CDR3 reads CASSLMGAGTFSTYEQYF. The CDR3 DNA reads as TGCGCCAGCAGCCTGATGGGGGCCGGGACTTTTAGCACCTACGAGCAGTACTTC.

V usage is TRBV10-3 and J usage is TRBJ2-2; TRBD1 aligns across 10 bases. Germline loops: CDR1 ENHRY, CDR2 SYGVKD. V trimming: 5 bases; J trimming: 4 bases; junction bases outside the gene matches: 7. The CDR3 covers 16 residues. As DNA, the CDR3 is TGTGCCATCAGTAAGGGACAGGGGTCGGGCACCGGGGAGCTGTTTTTT. Protein sequence: CAISKGQGSGTGELFF.

As to this clone: This sample includes further DNA sequences coding for the same CDR3. The gene calls are TRBV7-9 and TRBJ2-2; possibly TRBD2 for D (6 bases). Trimming pared 3 bases from V and 0 bases from J, leaving 8 bases between. The CDR3 is 15 amino acids. Germline assignment: CDR1 SEHNR and CDR2 FQNEAQ (reference sequence). The CDR3 region has the DNA TGTGCCAGCAGCTTCCGGGGGTCGAACACCGGGGAGCTGTTTTTT. Translation: CASSFRGSNTGELFF.

V usage is TRBV10-1 and J usage is TRBJ2-5; perhaps TRBD1 as D (5 bases). Per germline, CDR1 WNHNN and CDR2 SYGVQD (reference sequence). Trimming took 8 bases from V and 4 from J, leaving 14 bases between them. This CDR3 is built from 13 residues. The CDR3 DNA sequence: TGCGCCAGCGGCGGACACATGGCAGAGACCCAGTACTTC. Protein product: CASGGHMAETQYF.

The gene calls are TRBV7-2 and TRBJ2-4; perhaps TRBD2 as D (5 bases). Trimming cost V 0 bases and J 0 bases, with 18 bases left between them. This CDR3 has 19 amino acids. Germline V gives CDR1 SGHTA, CDR2 FQGNSA. In DNA form, the CDR3 reads TGTGCCAGCAGCTTAGCTGTTAGAACCGGAGGTCTAGCCAAAAACATTCAGTACTTC. Amino acids: CASSLAVRTGGLAKNIQYF.

In its sample, this clone was seen once. The chain joins TRBV18 to TRBJ1-3, with 7 bases matching TRBD1. Germline lookup yields CDR1 KGHSH and CDR2 LQKENI. This CDR3 spans 15 amino acids. V was clipped by 4 bases and J by 1 base; unmatched bases: 4. DNA of the CDR3: TGTGCCAGCTCACAAGGGGGCACTTCTGGAAACACCATATATTTT. Translated, it gives CASSQGGTSGNTIYF.

The chain links TRBV28 to TRBJ2-3; 7 nucleotides align to TRBD1. The CDR3 runs to 14 residues. Germline loops: CDR1 MDHEN, CDR2 SYDVKM. The V segment lost 6 bases and the J segment 4 bases; nucleotides outside the gene matches: 7. The CDR3 reads CASRSQGFADTQYF. The CDR3 DNA is TGTGCCAGCAGATCACAGGGGTTCGCAGATACGCAGTATTTT.

The chain recombines TRBV2 with TRBJ2-5, with D perhaps matching TRBD1 or TRBD2 (5 bases each). Germline values: CDR1 SNHLY, CDR2 FYNNEI. This CDR3 spans 14 amino acids. Trimming cost V 4 bases and J 0 bases, with 9 bases left between them. CDR3 nucleotides: TGTGCCAGCAGTGGAGAGGGGTACCAAGAGACCCAGTACTTC. Translation: CASSGEGYQETQYF.

This chain joins TRBV4-3 and TRBJ2-7; 9 bases map to TRBD2. Germline CDR1 reads LGHNA; CDR2 reads YSLEER. The length of the CDR3 is 19 residues. J gave up 3 bases and V 1 base, and 16 bases lay outside the gene matches. CDR3 region: CASSQGSGGNGFLVYEQYF. The CDR3 DNA sequence: TGCGCCAGCAGCCAAGGAAGCGGGGGGAATGGTTTCCTCGTCTACGAGCAGTACTTC.

This sequence joins TRBV9 and TRBJ1-5, with no clear D. This CDR3 comprises 15 residues. Germline V gene lookup returns CDR1 SGDLS and CDR2 YYNGEE. The V end was cut by 4 bases, the J end by 3 bases, with 14 bases between. The CDR3 DNA reads as TGTGCCAGCAGCCCGGACCCCGGCGACAATCAGCCCCAGCATTTT. Its translation: CASSPDPGDNQPQHF.

Points on this clone: Other nucleotide sequences in the sample specify the same CDR3. This chain joins TRBV11-3 and TRBJ2-3, with 9 positions matching TRBD1. V lost 4 bases to trimming and J lost 2 bases; unmatched junction nucleotides: 4. CDR1 and CDR2 (germline): SGHNT, YENEEA. The CDR3 extends over 15 amino acids. The CDR3 spells CASSSGQGSTDTQYF. CDR3 coding DNA: TGTGCCAGCAGCTCGGGACAGGGTTCCACAGATACGCAGTATTTT.

The rearrangement joins TRBV11-2 to TRBJ2-7, with 8 bases lining up with TRBD2. Trimming cost V 4 bases and J 8 bases; bases outside gene matches: 10. There are 14 residues in the CDR3. Germline loops: CDR1 SGHAT, CDR2 FQNNGV. The CDR3 region has the DNA TGTGCCAGCAGCTCGGGACTAGGTCTAGACAAGCAGTACTTC. Amino acids: CASSSGLGLDKQYF. The variable domain in full, with the rest retrieved from reference TRBV11-2 and TRBJ2-7, is EAGVAQSPRYKIIEKRQSVAFWCNPISGHATLYWYQQILGQGPKLLIQFQNNGVVDDSQLPKDRFSAERLKGVDSTLKIQPAKLEDSAVYLCASSSGLGLDKQYFGPGTRLTVT.

The chain is built from TRBV19 and TRBJ2-7; 10 bases align to TRBD2. Germline V CDR1 and CDR2: LNHDA, SQIVND (reference sequence). The CDR3 contains 16 residues. Trimming cost V 2 bases and J 0 bases; bases outside gene matches: 4. CDR3 DNA: TGTGCCAGTAGTATAAGTAGCGGGAGGAGCTCCTACGAGCAGTACTTC. The encoded protein is CASSISSGRSSYEQYF.